The 18 T cell receptor beta chains below were found in one sample sequenced in a study of blood T cell repertoires in COVID-19. Clones were read by immunoSEQ multiplex PCR, and TCRdb kept only the in-frame ones, dropping some. The repertoire includes over 120,000 clones, 87% of them detected once, and around 11% sits in the top ten. Sequencing was performed on PBMCs or T cells enriched from blood (not recorded which). The receptor source for this set is a man in his sixties who had recovered from COVID-19.

V usage is TRBV7-2 and J usage is TRBJ2-5; D possibly corresponds to TRBD2 (6 bases). The CDR3 consists of 17 residues. Germline V gene sequence: CDR1 SGHTA, CDR2 FQGNSA. V shed 3 bases and J shed 1 base, with 18 bases lying between them. CDR3 DNA sequence: TGTGCCAGCAGCTTGAGGTACGGGAGAAGGTCCCAAGAGACCCAGTACTTC. Its translation: CASSLRYGRRSQETQYF.

J is TRBJ2-7 and V is TRBV9; D possibly corresponds to TRBD2 (5 bases). CDR1 and CDR2 from the germline V gene are SGDLS and YYNGEE. The CDR3 has 15 amino acids. The germline V and J ends were trimmed by 3 bases and 1 base, with 14 bases remaining between them. This CDR3 is CASSALGEWSYEQYF. CDR3 nucleotide sequence: TGTGCCAGCAGCGCCCTTGGGGAGTGGTCCTACGAGCAGTACTTC.

CDR3 residues: CASTGGPSGANVLTF. The CDR3 DNA reads as TGTGCCAGCACCGGAGGGCCCTCTGGGGCCAACGTCCTGACTTTC. The rearrangement uses TRBV28 and TRBJ2-6; D possibly corresponds to TRBD2 (6 bases). Germline CDR1 reads MDHEN; CDR2 reads SYDVKM. This CDR3 contains 15 residues. V gave up 7 bases and J gave up 0 bases, with 10 bases separating them.

J is TRBJ1-1 and V is TRBV7-6; 7 bases map to TRBD1. Germline V gene data show CDR1 as SGHVS and CDR2 as FNYEAQ. The CDR3 loop spans 15 amino acids. The junction had 5 bases not matched to a gene; V was cut back by 4 bases and J by 0 bases. The CDR3 protein is CASSSQQGLNTEAFF. CDR3 DNA: TGTGCCAGCAGCTCCCAACAGGGGTTGAACACTGAAGCTTTCTTT.

CDR3 coding DNA: TGTGCCAGCAGTTTACTAGCGGGAGACAGTGAGCAGTTCTTC. This translates into CASSLLAGDSEQFF. J is TRBJ2-1 and V is TRBV28; TRBD2 matches at 10 bases. Trimming cost V 2 bases and J 9 bases; bases outside gene matches: 4. The CDR3 spans 14 residues. Germline CDR1 and CDR2: MDHEN and SYDVKM.

This clone was detected a few times. The gene calls are TRBV4-1 and TRBJ1-5, with 11 bases identical to TRBD1. The CDR3 covers 15 residues. V shed 1 base, J shed 7 bases, and the junction held 3 bases outside the gene matches. Germline loops: CDR1 MGHRA, CDR2 YSYEKL. DNA for the CDR3: TGCGCCAGCAGCCAAGGGACAGGGGGCGACCAGCCCCAGCATTTT. Amino acids: CASSQGTGGDQPQHF.

The chain links TRBV10-3 to TRBJ1-1; D not certain. Looked up from germline, CDR1 is ENHRY and CDR2 is SYGVKD. Trimming cost V 7 bases and J 1 base, with 10 bases left between them. This CDR3 region has 13 residues. The CDR3 loop is CAIKERENTEAFF. CDR3 sequence (DNA): TGTGCCATCAAAGAGAGGGAGAACACTGAAGCTTTCTTT.

The chain is built from TRBV24-1 and TRBJ2-3, with D possibly being TRBD2 (6 bases). Trimming stripped 4 bases from V and 5 bases from J, with 15 bases between. The germline CDR1 and CDR2 sequences are KGHDR and SFDVKD. CDR3 size: 15 residues. CDR3 amino acids: CATSDSGTGRDTQYF. The CDR3 coding sequence is TGTGCCACCAGTGACTCCGGGACTGGTCGAGATACGCAGTATTTT.

The gene calls are TRBV5-5 and TRBJ1-5; unclear D gene. CDR1 and CDR2 (germline): SGHKS, YYEKEE (reference sequence). The CDR3 is 14 amino acids. V lost 4 bases and J lost 7, with 15 bases in between. The CDR3 sequence is CASSLGSLGQPQHF. Written as DNA, the CDR3 is TGTGCCAGCAGCCTAGGGAGTTTAGGGCAGCCCCAGCATTTT.

This chain joins TRBV6-5 and TRBJ2-1; 7 nucleotides match TRBD2. V lost 4 bases and J lost 6; bases outside the gene matches: 6. CDR3 length: 14 residues. Germline loops: CDR1 MNHEY, CDR2 SVGAGI. The CDR3 nucleotides are TGTGCCAGCAGTTTTTGGACTAGTCGCAATGAGCAGTTCTTC. This sequence encodes CASSFWTSRNEQFF.

This sequence joins TRBV7-9 and TRBJ2-1; 7 nucleotides align to TRBD1. Trimming at V came to 6 bases and at J to 4 bases, leaving 6 bases not matched to a gene. The germline V gene encodes CDR1 SEHNR and CDR2 FQNEAQ (reference sequence). The CDR3 extends over 14 amino acids. For the CDR3, the DNA is TGTGCCAGCAGTTATTCACAGGGGTACAATGAGCAGTTCTTC. Its translation: CASSYSQGYNEQFF.

A single count supports this clone. This chain connects TRBV28 to TRBJ1-1; no clear D gene. Germline loops: CDR1 MDHEN, CDR2 SYDVKM. The ends were cut back, 8 bases at V and 3 bases at J, with 7 bases in the middle. The CDR3 is 11 amino acids. The CDR3 DNA follows: TGTGCCAGCCGAGGGTACACTGAAGCTTTCTTT. Protein: CASRGYTEAFF. The full variable domain, rest sourced from reference TRBV28 and TRBJ1-1, is DVKVTQSSRYLVKRTGEKVFLECVQDMDHENMFWYRQDPGLGLRLIYFSYDVKMKEKGDIPEGYSVSREKKERFSLILESASTNQTSMYLCASRGYTEAFFGQGTRLTVV.

The V and J genes are TRBV21-1 and TRBJ1-2; the table names TRBD1, a call not compared with the DNA. TRBV21-1 is tagged as a pseudogene. This CDR3 contains 17 residues. CDR3 sequence reads: CASSKEHWDTLLYGYTF. The CDR3 DNA follows: TGTGCCAGCAGCAAAGAGCATTGGGACACCCTCCTCTATGGCTACACCTTC.

The rearrangement links TRBV30 to TRBJ2-2; D gene uncertain. This CDR3 has 12 residues. V was pared by 5 bases and J by 5 bases, with 9 bases between. The germline CDR1 and CDR2 sequences are GTSNPN and SVGIG (reference sequence). As DNA, the CDR3 is TGTGCCTGGGGCGTCGGGACCGGGGAGCTGTTTTTT. Residues: CAWGVGTGELFF.

The chain couples TRBV18 to TRBJ1-3; a weak D match, TRBD1 (5 bases). The CDR3 runs to 15 residues. Trimming cost V 2 bases and J 2 bases, with 10 bases left between them. Per the germline V gene, CDR1 is KGHSH and CDR2 is LQKENI. The DNA for the CDR3 is TGTGCCAGCTCACCATTGGGGCTCACTGGAAACACCATATATTTT. This sequence encodes CASSPLGLTGNTIYF.

The chain combines TRBV11-2 with TRBJ2-7, with a weak D call TRBD1 (6 bases). Looked up from germline, CDR1 is SGHAT and CDR2 is FQNNGV. The CDR3 spans 18 residues. Trimming cost V 1 base and J 1 base, with 20 bases left between them. In nucleotides, the CDR3 is TGTGCCAGCAGCTTAGGCCCGGACAGACCTGAGCGTTCCTACGAGCAGTACTTC. Translated: CASSLGPDRPERSYEQYF.

The chain recombines TRBV6-5 with TRBJ2-1; D gene uncertain. V was clipped by 0 bases and J by 8 bases, with 11 bases between them. The V gene's germline CDR1 is MNHEY and CDR2 SVGAGI. The CDR3 length is 14 residues. For the CDR3, the DNA is TGTGCCAGCAGTTACTCGATTCTCAGCGATGAGCAGTTCTTC. This codes for CASSYSILSDEQFF.

This clone was seen just once. Other nucleotide sequences in the sample specify the same CDR3. V usage is TRBV7-8 and J usage is TRBJ2-2; unclear D gene. The CDR3 runs 13 residues. The germline gives CDR1 SGHVS, CDR2 FQNEAQ. Trimming removed 7 bases from V and 1 base from J, with 7 bases in between. CDR3 sequence (DNA): TGTGCCAGCAAAAGAGGGAACACCGGGGAGCTGTTTTTT. Translated: CASKRGNTGELFF.